A single sample gave rise to the 30 T cell receptor beta chains below, sequenced in a study of blood T cell repertoires in COVID-19. Assay: immunoSEQ multiplex PCR; the TCRdb copy retains only in-frame clones and omits some. The data show some 170,000 clones, over 80% seen once. Sequences were obtained from peripheral blood. The receptor set was obtained from a woman in her seventies with acute or convalescent COVID-19.

The chain is built from TRBV6-5 and TRBJ2-5; possible D gene TRBD1, 6 bases. The V gene's germline CDR1 is MNHEY and CDR2 SVGAGI. The CDR3 runs 14 residues. V was pared by 7 bases and J by 4 bases, with 16 bases between. DNA for the CDR3: TGTGCCAGCACCCAACAAGGGGGACGAGAGACCCAGTACTTC. Translating it yields CASTQQGGRETQYF.

This clone has just a few counts. V usage is TRBV2 and J usage is TRBJ2-6; D gene uncertain. Trimming took off 2 bases at V and 10 bases at J, with 3 bases between the two ends. CDR1 SNHLY and CDR2 FYNNEI come from the germline V gene. This CDR3 is 11 amino acids long. CDR3 loop: CASSELNVLTF. The CDR3 DNA sequence: TGTGCCAGCAGTGAATTAAACGTCCTGACTTTC.

V usage is TRBV18 and J usage is TRBJ2-7; 10 positions agree with TRBD2. This CDR3 contains 15 residues. Per germline, CDR1 KGHSH and CDR2 LQKENI. The ends lost 3 bases at V and 7 bases at J; junction bases unmatched: 9. CDR3 nucleotide sequence: TGTGCCAGCTCACCTCTAGCGGGGGACATTGGGGAGCAGTACTTC. Residues: CASSPLAGDIGEQYF.

The V and J genes are TRBV28 and TRBJ1-4; TRBD1 matches at 7 bases. V was pared by 5 bases and J by 8 bases, with 11 bases of the junction left unmatched. CDR1 is MDHEN and CDR2 is SYDVKM in the germline V gene. CDR3 size: 15 residues. DNA for the CDR3: TGTGCCAGCAGTACCAACAGGGGATTAGGGGAAAAACTGTTTTTT. It encodes CASSTNRGLGEKLFF. The complete variable domain, with remaining parts taken from reference TRBV28 and TRBJ1-4, reads DVKVTQSSRYLVKRTGEKVFLECVQDMDHENMFWYRQDPGLGLRLIYFSYDVKMKEKGDIPEGYSVSREKKERFSLILESASTNQTSMYLCASSTNRGLGEKLFFGSGTQLSVL.

This chain connects TRBV9 to TRBJ1-2; 10 bases match TRBD1. The CDR3 has 15 amino acids. The V gene's germline CDR1 is SGDLS and CDR2 YYNGEE. The V and J ends lost 5 bases and 2 bases, in that order; junction bases with no gene match: 6. For the CDR3, the DNA is TGTGCCAGCAGTGGGACAGGGGTTCCCAACTATGGCTACACCTTC. It is translated as CASSGTGVPNYGYTF. Together with reference TRBV9 and TRBJ1-2, the CDR3 gives the full variable domain: DSGVTQTPKHLITATGQRVTLRCSPRSGDLSVYWYQQSLDQGLQFLIQYYNGEERAKGNILERFSAQQFPDLHSELNLSSLELGDSALYFCASSGTGVPNYGYTFGSGTRLTVV.

The chain joins TRBV12-3 or TRBV12-4 to TRBJ2-3; D is possibly TRBD1 (5 bases). The V end lost 6 bases, the J end lost 5 bases, and 9 bases lay between the germline ends. The CDR3 has 12 amino acids. CDR3 bases: TGTGCCAGCAGAATGGGGCAAGATACGCAGTATTTT. This encodes CASRMGQDTQYF.

This chain links TRBV2 with TRBJ1-2; TRBD1 aligns across 10 bases. Losses at the gene ends were 4 bases for V and 8 bases for J; bases not matched to a gene: 4. Germline V gives CDR1 SNHLY, CDR2 FYNNEI. The length of the CDR3 is 13 residues. The CDR3 spells CASSVDRGRGYTF. The CDR3 DNA reads TGTGCCAGCAGTGTAGACAGGGGGCGAGGCTACACCTTC.

This clone showed up just a few times. V usage is TRBV7-2 and J usage is TRBJ1-1; 8 bases are a match to TRBD1. Trimming cost V 4 bases and J 5 bases; bases outside gene matches: 3. This CDR3 spans 13 amino acids. Germline V lookup: CDR1 SGHTA, CDR2 FQGNSA. The CDR3 region has the DNA TGTGCCAGCAGCTCCCGACAGGGGACTGAAGCTTTCTTT. It encodes CASSSRQGTEAFF.

The V and J genes are TRBV6-2 or TRBV6-3 and TRBJ1-6, with 10 positions matching TRBD1. Unmatched junction bases numbered 5, after V lost 6 bases and J lost 9 bases. Per germline, CDR1 MNHEY and CDR2 SVGEGT. The CDR3 loop spans 14 amino acids. The CDR3 loop is CASSPGTGVSPLHF. DNA for the CDR3: TGTGCCAGCAGCCCCGGGACAGGGGTTTCACCCCTCCACTTT.

The J gene is TRBJ1-2, the V gene TRBV6-5; no firm D call. This CDR3 is built from 14 residues. V lost 7 bases to trimming and J lost 7 bases, with 19 bases between them. Per the germline V gene, CDR1 is MNHEY and CDR2 is SVGAGI. CDR3 sequence: CASIRSVFRGGYTF. The CDR3 DNA reads TGTGCCAGCATAAGATCTGTTTTTAGAGGTGGCTACACCTTC.

The chain has TRBV5-1 and TRBJ2-2, with 7 bases matching TRBD2. Germline V gene data show CDR1 as SGHRS and CDR2 as YFSETQ. With V trimmed by 5 bases and J by 8 bases, 15 bases remained unmatched. This CDR3 contains 16 residues. The CDR3 DNA is TGCGCCAGCAGGCCTGCTAGCGGCTCTACGGGAGGGGAGCTGTTTTTT. This encodes CASRPASGSTGGELFF.

The chain carries TRBV7-2 and TRBJ2-7; D is perhaps TRBD1 (7 bases). Trimming cost V 5 bases and J 0 bases, with 11 bases left between them. Germline CDR1 SGHTA, CDR2 FQGNSA. This CDR3 is built from 14 residues. The CDR3 DNA is TGTGCCAGCAGCCGGAGGGGGCTCTCCTACGAGCAGTACTTC. Its protein is CASSRRGLSYEQYF.

The V gene is TRBV6-5, the J gene TRBJ1-2, with TRBD1 matching 9 bases. The CDR3 covers 15 residues. Germline V CDR1 and CDR2: MNHEY, SVGAGI. V shed 2 bases, J shed 8 bases, and the junction held 9 bases outside the gene matches. CDR3 in amino acids: CASSYEGTGSGGYTF. CDR3 DNA sequence: TGTGCCAGCAGTTACGAGGGGACAGGGAGCGGGGGCTACACCTTC.

The chain has TRBV4-1 and TRBJ2-1; 11 bases map to TRBD2. The CDR3 sequence is 16 residues long. Germline CDR1 is MGHRA and CDR2 is YSYEKL. V trimming: 5 bases; J trimming: 5 bases; junction bases outside the gene matches: 8. This CDR3 reads CASSLLPGLADNEQFF. Here the CDR3 DNA reads TGCGCCAGCAGCTTACTCCCGGGACTAGCGGACAATGAGCAGTTCTTC.

In DNA, the CDR3 is TGTGCCAGCTCACCATCCCGGGACAGGGGGATATACGAGCAGTACTTC. It yields the protein CASSPSRDRGIYEQYF. The gene calls are TRBV18 and TRBJ2-7, with 11 bases fitting TRBD1. Germline CDR1 and CDR2: KGHSH and LQKENI. The V gene end was trimmed by 2 bases and the J gene end by 4 bases; junction bases not matched to a gene: 7. CDR3 length: 16 residues.

The chain uses TRBV2 and TRBJ1-4; D may be TRBD1 (5 bases). V lost 6 bases and J lost 6, with 8 bases in between. The CDR3 spans 12 residues. Germline V lookup: CDR1 SNHLY, CDR2 FYNNEI. The CDR3 DNA reads as TGTGCCAGCAGCAGGGACTATGAAAAACTGTTTTTT. This translates into CASSRDYEKLFF.

This sequence joins TRBV5-4 and TRBJ1-5, with D possibly TRBD1 on 6 matching bases. V was shortened by 4 bases and J by 6 bases, with 8 bases between the two germline ends. This CDR3 is built from 12 residues. CDR1 SGHNT and CDR2 YYREEE come from the germline V gene (reference sequence). For the CDR3, the DNA is TGTGCCAGCAGCGCACAGGGTCAGCCCCAGCATTTT. This encodes CASSAQGQPQHF.

The CDR3 region is CASSPGLAQTGELFF. The DNA for the CDR3 is TGTGCCAGCAGCCCCGGACTAGCACAGACCGGGGAGCTGTTTTTT. The chain uses TRBV9 and TRBJ2-2; 8 nucleotides line up with TRBD2. In germline, CDR1 is SGDLS, CDR2 YYNGEE. CDR3 size: 15 residues. The V and J ends lost 4 bases and 5 bases, in that order; junction bases with no gene match: 7.

The chain carries TRBV19 and TRBJ2-2, with a tentative D call TRBD2 (6 bases). The CDR3 has 14 residues. The V end lost 7 bases, the J end lost 0 bases, and 9 bases lay between the germline ends. Germline V gives CDR1 LNHDA, CDR2 SQIVND (reference sequence). CDR3 in amino acids: CASKAGPNTGELFF. CDR3 nucleotides: TGTGCCAGTAAAGCGGGTCCGAACACCGGGGAGCTGTTTTTT.

This chain uses TRBV7-2 with TRBJ2-7; 7 bases align to TRBD1. CDR1 is SGHTA, CDR2 FQGNSA, per germline. This CDR3 is built from 13 residues. V lost 3 bases and J lost 2; bases outside the gene matches: 1. DNA of the CDR3: TGTGCCAGCAGCTTTACAGGGGCCTACGAGCAGTACTTC. Translating it yields CASSFTGAYEQYF.

This clone was observed a handful of times. The rearrangement joins TRBV19 to TRBJ2-7; the D gene is possibly TRBD1 (6 bases). V was trimmed by 0 bases and J by 5 bases, leaving 11 bases between them. This CDR3 has 14 residues. Germline CDR1 LNHDA, CDR2 SQIVND (reference sequence). The CDR3 DNA is TGTGCCAGTAGTATAGATAGGGGGAGCGACGAGCAGTACTTC. Encoded protein: CASSIDRGSDEQYF.

Comment on this clone: The sample holds other DNA sequences that translate to the same CDR3. V and J are TRBV5-1 and TRBJ2-7; the D is unclear. Germline CDR1 reads SGHRS; CDR2 reads YFSETQ. V lost 0 bases to trimming and J lost 0 bases, with 10 bases between them. This CDR3 region has 15 residues. For the CDR3, the DNA is TGCGCCAGCAGCTTGGATCCAGGAAGCTCCTACGAGCAGTACTTC. Its protein product is CASSLDPGSSYEQYF.

A note on this clone: This CDR3 is also generated by other DNA sequences in the sample. The chain uses TRBV7-2 and TRBJ1-2; the match to TRBD1 covers 9 bases. The CDR3 sequence is 16 residues long. V lost 0 bases, J lost 0 bases, and 2 bases stayed unmatched. Germline V CDR1 and CDR2: SGHTA, FQGNSA. For the CDR3, the DNA is TGTGCCAGCAGCTTAGCCGGGACAGGGTCTAACTATGGCTACACCTTC. The encoded protein is CASSLAGTGSNYGYTF.

The CDR3 DNA reads as TGTGCCAGCAGGCTTACAGGGAAGGATCAGCCCCAGCATTTT. This gives the protein CASRLTGKDQPQHF. The gene calls are TRBV28 and TRBJ1-5, with D perhaps TRBD1 (6 bases). Per the germline V gene, CDR1 is MDHEN and CDR2 is SYDVKM. The CDR3 totals 14 residues. Trimming removed 6 bases at V and 5 bases at J, with 14 bases between. Variable domain in full (rest from reference TRBV28 and TRBJ1-5): DVKVTQSSRYLVKRTGEKVFLECVQDMDHENMFWYRQDPGLGLRLIYFSYDVKMKEKGDIPEGYSVSREKKERFSLILESASTNQTSMYLCASRLTGKDQPQHFGDGTRLSIL.

The chain joins TRBV2 to TRBJ2-3, with D possibly TRBD2 on 6 matching bases. This CDR3 has 15 residues. V was shortened by 7 bases and J by 6 bases, with 20 bases between the two germline ends. Germline V gives CDR1 SNHLY, CDR2 FYNNEI. In DNA form, the CDR3 reads TGTGCCAGCAATACCGGGACTGGCCGAGGGGATACGCAGTATTTT. It encodes CASNTGTGRGDTQYF.

The chain recombines TRBV19 with TRBJ1-6; 7 positions agree with TRBD1. Germline CDR1 and CDR2: LNHDA and SQIVND (reference sequence). V was clipped by 4 bases and J by 7 bases; unmatched bases: 4. The CDR3 has 14 amino acids. CDR3 region: CASSSQGDNSPLHF. The CDR3, as DNA: TGTGCCAGTAGTAGTCAGGGGGACAATTCACCCCTCCACTTT.

This clone was detected only once. The rearrangement links TRBV10-3 to TRBJ1-4; 7 bases fit TRBD1. The CDR3 extends over 15 amino acids. Germline lookup yields CDR1 ENHRY and CDR2 SYGVKD. With V trimmed by 8 bases and J by 0 bases, 6 bases remained unmatched. The CDR3 sequence is CAISDREATNEKLFF. The CDR3 bases are TGTGCCATCTCAGACAGGGAGGCAACTAATGAAAAACTGTTTTTT.

The chain is built from TRBV28 and TRBJ1-1; 9 bases are a match to TRBD1. Germline lookup yields CDR1 MDHEN and CDR2 SYDVKM. Losses at the gene ends were 4 bases for V and 10 bases for J; bases not matched to a gene: 13. This CDR3 is 15 amino acids long. The CDR3 DNA sequence: TGTGCCAGCAGTTCCCCTCCAGCCGGGACAGGGAGAGCTTTCTTT. Its protein is CASSSPPAGTGRAFF.

J is TRBJ1-4 and V is TRBV9; D is perhaps TRBD1 (6 bases). Germline CDR1 is SGDLS and CDR2 is YYNGEE. This CDR3 spans 16 amino acids. Trimming cost V 0 bases and J 5 bases, with 14 bases left between them. The CDR3 DNA reads TGTGCCAGCAGCGTAGGGCACAGGGAAGGGAATGAAAAACTGTTTTTT. Protein sequence: CASSVGHREGNEKLFF.

The rearrangement uses TRBV6-2 or TRBV6-3 and TRBJ1-2; 7 nucleotides match TRBD1. CDR1 is MNHEY, CDR2 SVGEGT, per germline. This CDR3 has 16 residues. V was clipped by 1 base and J by 4 bases; unmatched bases: 9. This CDR3 is CASSYYKGADLYGYTF. CDR3 bases: TGTGCCAGCAGTTACTATAAGGGGGCAGATCTCTATGGCTACACCTTC.